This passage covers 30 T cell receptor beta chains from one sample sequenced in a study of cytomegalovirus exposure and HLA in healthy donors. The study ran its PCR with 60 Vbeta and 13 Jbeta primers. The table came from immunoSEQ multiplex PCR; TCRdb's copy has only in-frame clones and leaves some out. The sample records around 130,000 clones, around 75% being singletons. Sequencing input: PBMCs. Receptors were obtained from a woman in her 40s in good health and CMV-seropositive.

CDR3: CASSYSDITNTEAFF. Here the CDR3 DNA reads TGTGCCAGCAGTTACTCGGACATAACGAACACTGAAGCTTTCTTT. The chain recombines TRBV6-5 with TRBJ1-1, with D possibly being TRBD1 (5 bases). The germline gives CDR1 MNHEY, CDR2 SVGAGI. The V end was cut by 0 bases, the J end by 1 base, with 9 bases between. This CDR3 region has 15 residues.

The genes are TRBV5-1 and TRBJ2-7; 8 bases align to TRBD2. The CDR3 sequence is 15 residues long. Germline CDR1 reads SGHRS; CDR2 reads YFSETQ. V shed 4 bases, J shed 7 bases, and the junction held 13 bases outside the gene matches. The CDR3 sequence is CASSDTTSGGEEQYF. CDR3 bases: TGCGCCAGCAGCGACACTACTAGCGGCGGAGAGGAGCAGTACTTC. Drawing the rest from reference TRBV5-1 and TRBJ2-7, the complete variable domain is KAGVTQTPRYLIKTRGQQVTLSCSPISGHRSVSWYQQTPGQGLQFLFEYFSETQRNKGNFPGRFSGRQFSNSRSEMNVSTLELGDSALYLCASSDTTSGGEEQYFGPGTRLTVT.

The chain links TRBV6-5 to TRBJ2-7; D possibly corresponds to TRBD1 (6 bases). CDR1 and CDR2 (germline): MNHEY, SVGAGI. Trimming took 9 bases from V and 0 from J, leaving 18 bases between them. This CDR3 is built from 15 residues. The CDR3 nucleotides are TGTGCCAGTCGGCCACCAGGGGTTCCCTCCTACGAGCAGTACTTC. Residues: CASRPPGVPSYEQYF.

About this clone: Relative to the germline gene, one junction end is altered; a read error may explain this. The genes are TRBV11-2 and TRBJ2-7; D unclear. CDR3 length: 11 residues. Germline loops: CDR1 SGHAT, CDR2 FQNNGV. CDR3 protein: CASSLGGPLDF. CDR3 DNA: TGTGCCAGCAGCCTCGGCGGCCCCCTGGACTTC. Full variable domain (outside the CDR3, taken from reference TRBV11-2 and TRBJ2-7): EAGVAQSPRYKIIEKRQSVAFWCNPISGHATLYWYQQILGQGPKLLIQFQNNGVVDDSQLPKDRFSAERLKGVDSTLKIQPAKLEDSAVYLCASSLGGPLDFGPGTRLTVT.

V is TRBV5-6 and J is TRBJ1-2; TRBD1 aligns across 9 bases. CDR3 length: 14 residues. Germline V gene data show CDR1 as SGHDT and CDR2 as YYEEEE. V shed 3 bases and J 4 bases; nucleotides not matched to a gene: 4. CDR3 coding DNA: TGTGCCAGCAGCTCAACGGACAGGGGCTATGGCTACACCTTC. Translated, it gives CASSSTDRGYGYTF.

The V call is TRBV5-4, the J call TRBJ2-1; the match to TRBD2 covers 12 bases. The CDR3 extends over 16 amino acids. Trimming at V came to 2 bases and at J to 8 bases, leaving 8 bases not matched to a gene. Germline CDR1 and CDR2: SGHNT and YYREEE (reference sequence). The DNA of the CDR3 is TGTGCCAGCAGCTTATCCACTAGCGGGGGGACCTATGAGCAGTTCTTC. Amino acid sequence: CASSLSTSGGTYEQFF.

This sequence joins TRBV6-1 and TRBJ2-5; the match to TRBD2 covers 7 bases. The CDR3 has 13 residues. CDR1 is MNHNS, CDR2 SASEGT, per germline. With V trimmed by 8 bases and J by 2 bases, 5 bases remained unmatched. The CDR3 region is CASGDYAQETQYF. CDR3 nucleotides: TGTGCCAGCGGGGACTATGCTCAAGAGACCCAGTACTTC.

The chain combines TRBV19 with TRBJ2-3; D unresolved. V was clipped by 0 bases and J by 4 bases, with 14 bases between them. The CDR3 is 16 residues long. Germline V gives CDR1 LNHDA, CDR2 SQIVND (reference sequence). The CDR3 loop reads CASSIDGSPPPDTQYF. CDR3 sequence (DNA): TGTGCCAGTAGTATAGATGGCTCTCCACCCCCAGATACGCAGTATTTT.

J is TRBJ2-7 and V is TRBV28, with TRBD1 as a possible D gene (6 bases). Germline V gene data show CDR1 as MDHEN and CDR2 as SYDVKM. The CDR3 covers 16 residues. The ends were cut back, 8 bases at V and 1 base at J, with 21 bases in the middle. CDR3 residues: CASSGAGVIRSYEQYF. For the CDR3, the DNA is TGTGCCAGCTCTGGGGCAGGGGTAATTCGTTCCTACGAGCAGTACTTC.

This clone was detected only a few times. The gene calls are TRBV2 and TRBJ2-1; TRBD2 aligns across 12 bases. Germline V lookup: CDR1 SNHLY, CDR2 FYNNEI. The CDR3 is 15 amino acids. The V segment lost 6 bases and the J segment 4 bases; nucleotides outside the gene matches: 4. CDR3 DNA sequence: TGTGCCAGCAGACGAACTAGCGGGGGGTACAATGAGCAGTTCTTC. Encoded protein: CASRRTSGGYNEQFF.

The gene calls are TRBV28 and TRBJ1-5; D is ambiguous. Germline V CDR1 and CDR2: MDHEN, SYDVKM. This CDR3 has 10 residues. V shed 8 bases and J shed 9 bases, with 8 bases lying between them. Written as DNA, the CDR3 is TGTGCCAGCGGACTTTTGCCCCAGCATTTT. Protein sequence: CASGLLPQHF.

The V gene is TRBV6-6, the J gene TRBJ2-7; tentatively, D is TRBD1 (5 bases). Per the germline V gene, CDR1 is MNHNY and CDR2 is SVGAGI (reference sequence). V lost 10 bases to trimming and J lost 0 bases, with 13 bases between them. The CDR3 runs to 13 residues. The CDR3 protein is CAIAGQSSYEQYF. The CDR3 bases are TGTGCCATTGCAGGGCAAAGCTCCTACGAGCAGTACTTC.

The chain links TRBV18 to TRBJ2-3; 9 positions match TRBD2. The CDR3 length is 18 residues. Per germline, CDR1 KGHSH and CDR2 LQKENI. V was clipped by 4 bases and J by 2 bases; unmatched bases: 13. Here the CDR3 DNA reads TGTGCCAGCTCACTCCCCAGTCTCAGCGGGAGGACCACAGATACGCAGTATTTT. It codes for CASSLPSLSGRTTDTQYF.

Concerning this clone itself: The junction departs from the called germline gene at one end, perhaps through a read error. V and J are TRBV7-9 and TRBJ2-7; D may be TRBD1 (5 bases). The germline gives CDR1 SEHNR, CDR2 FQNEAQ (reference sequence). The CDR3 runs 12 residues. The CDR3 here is CSSTRAGNEQYF. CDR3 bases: TGTTCCAGCACCCGGGCAGGGAACGAGCAGTACTTC. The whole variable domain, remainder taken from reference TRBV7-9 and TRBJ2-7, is DTGVSQNPRHKITKRGQNVTFRCDPISEHNRLYWYRQTLGQGPEFLTYFQNEAQLEKSRLLSDRFSAERPKGSFSTLEIQRTEQGDSAMYLCSSTRAGNEQYFGPGTRLTVT.

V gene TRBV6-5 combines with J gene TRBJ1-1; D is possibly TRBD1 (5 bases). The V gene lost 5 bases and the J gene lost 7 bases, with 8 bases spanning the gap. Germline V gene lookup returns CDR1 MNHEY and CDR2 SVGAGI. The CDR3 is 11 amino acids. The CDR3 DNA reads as TGTGCCAGCAGTCCAGGGCGTGAAGCTTTCTTT. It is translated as CASSPGREAFF.

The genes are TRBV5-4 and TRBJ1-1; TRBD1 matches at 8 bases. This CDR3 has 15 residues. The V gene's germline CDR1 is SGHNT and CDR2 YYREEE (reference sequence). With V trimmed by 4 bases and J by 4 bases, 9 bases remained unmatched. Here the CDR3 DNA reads TGTGCCAGCAGCCGAAACGGACAGGGAGGCACTGAAGCTTTCTTT. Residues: CASSRNGQGGTEAFF. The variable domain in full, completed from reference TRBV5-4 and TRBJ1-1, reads ETGVTQSPTHLIKTRGQQVTLRCSSQSGHNTVSWYQQALGQGPQFIFQYYREEENGRGNFPPRFSGLQFPNYSSELNVNALELDDSALYLCASSRNGQGGTEAFFGQGTRLTVV.

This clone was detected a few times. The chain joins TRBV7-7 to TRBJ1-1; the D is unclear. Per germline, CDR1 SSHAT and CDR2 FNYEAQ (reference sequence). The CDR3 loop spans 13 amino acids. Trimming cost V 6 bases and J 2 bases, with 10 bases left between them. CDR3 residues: CASSRTYNTEAFF. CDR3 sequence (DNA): TGTGCCAGCAGTCGCACCTACAACACTGAAGCTTTCTTT.

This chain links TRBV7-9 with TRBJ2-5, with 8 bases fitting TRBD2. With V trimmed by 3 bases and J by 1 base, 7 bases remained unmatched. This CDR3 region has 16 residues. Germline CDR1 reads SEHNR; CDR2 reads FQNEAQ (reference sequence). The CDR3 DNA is TGTGCCAGCAGCTTCCGACTAGCGAAGACCCAAGAGACCCAGTACTTC. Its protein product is CASSFRLAKTQETQYF. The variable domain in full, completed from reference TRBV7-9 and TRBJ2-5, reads DTGVSQNPRHKITKRGQNVTFRCDPISEHNRLYWYRQTLGQGPEFLTYFQNEAQLEKSRLLSDRFSAERPKGSFSTLEIQRTEQGDSAMYLCASSFRLAKTQETQYFGPGTRLLVL.

CDR3 in amino acids: CASSPTGYSGNTIYF. The CDR3 DNA is TGTGCCAGCAGTCCCACAGGTTACTCTGGAAACACCATATATTTT. The chain is built from TRBV27 and TRBJ1-3, with D perhaps TRBD1 (5 bases). Trimming cost V 5 bases and J 0 bases, with 11 bases left between them. Germline CDR1 and CDR2: MNHEY and SMNVEV (reference sequence). The CDR3 consists of 15 residues.

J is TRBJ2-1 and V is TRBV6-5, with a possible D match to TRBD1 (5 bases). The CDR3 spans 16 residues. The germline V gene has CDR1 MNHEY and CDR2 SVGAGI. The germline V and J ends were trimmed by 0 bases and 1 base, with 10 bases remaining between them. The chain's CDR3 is CASSYSRQGSYNEQFF. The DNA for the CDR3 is TGTGCCAGCAGTTACTCAAGGCAGGGTTCCTACAATGAGCAGTTCTTC.

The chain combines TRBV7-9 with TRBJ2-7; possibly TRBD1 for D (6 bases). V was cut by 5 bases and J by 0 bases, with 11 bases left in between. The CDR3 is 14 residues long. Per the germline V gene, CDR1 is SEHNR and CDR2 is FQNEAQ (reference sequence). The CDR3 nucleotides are TGTGCCAGCAGCCAGAGACAGGACTCCTACGAGCAGTACTTC. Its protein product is CASSQRQDSYEQYF.

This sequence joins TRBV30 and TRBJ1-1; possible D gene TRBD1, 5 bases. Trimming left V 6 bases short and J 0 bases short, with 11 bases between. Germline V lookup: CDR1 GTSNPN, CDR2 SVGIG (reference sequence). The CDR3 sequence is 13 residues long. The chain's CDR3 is CACRQSMNTEAFF. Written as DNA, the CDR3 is TGTGCCTGCCGACAGAGCATGAACACTGAAGCTTTCTTT.

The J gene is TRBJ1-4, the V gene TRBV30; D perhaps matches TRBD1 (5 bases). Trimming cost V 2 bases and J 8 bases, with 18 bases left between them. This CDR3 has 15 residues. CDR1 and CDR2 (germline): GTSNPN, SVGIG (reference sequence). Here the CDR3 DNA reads TGTGCCTGGAGTTTGGGCCGGGGGAAAGCCGAAAAACTGTTTTTT. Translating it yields CAWSLGRGKAEKLFF.

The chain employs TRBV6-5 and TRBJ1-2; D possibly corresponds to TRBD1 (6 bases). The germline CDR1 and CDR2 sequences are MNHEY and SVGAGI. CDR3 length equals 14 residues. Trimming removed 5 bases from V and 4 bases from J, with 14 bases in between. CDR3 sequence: CASSEQGFFYGYTF. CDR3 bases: TGTGCCAGCAGTGAACAGGGATTTTTCTATGGCTACACCTTC.

CDR3: CASSSGLTGTETQYF. In DNA form, the CDR3 reads TGTGCCAGCAGTTCCGGTTTGACAGGGACAGAGACCCAGTACTTC. The V gene is TRBV27, the J gene TRBJ2-5; TRBD1 matches at 7 bases. This CDR3 is 15 amino acids long. CDR1 is MNHEY, CDR2 SMNVEV, per germline (reference sequence). Germline trimming cut 4 bases from V and 4 bases from J; bases unmatched to any gene: 9.

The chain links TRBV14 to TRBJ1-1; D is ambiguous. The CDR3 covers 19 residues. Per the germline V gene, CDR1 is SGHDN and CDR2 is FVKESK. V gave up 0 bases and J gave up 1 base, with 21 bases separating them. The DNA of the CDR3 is TGTGCCAGCAGCCAAGATGGGAACACCCTGGGGAGGCGGAACACTGAAGCTTTCTTT. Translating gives CASSQDGNTLGRRNTEAFF.

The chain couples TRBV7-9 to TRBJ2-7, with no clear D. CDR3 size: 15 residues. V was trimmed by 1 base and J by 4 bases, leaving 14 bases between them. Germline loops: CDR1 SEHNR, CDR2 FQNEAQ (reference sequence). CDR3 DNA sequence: TGTGCCAGCAGCTTAGTGGGTAGGAGCCATTACGAGCAGTACTTC. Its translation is CASSLVGRSHYEQYF.

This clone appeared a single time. The chain's CDR3 is CASSLRGHGVNTEAFF. Here the CDR3 DNA reads TGTGCCAGCAGCCTACGGGGACATGGGGTCAACACTGAAGCTTTCTTT. V gene TRBV13 combines with J gene TRBJ1-1, with a possible D match to TRBD1 (6 bases). The CDR3 is 16 residues long. Trimming removed 5 bases from V and 2 bases from J, with 18 bases in between. Germline assignment: CDR1 PRHDT and CDR2 FYEKMQ (reference sequence).

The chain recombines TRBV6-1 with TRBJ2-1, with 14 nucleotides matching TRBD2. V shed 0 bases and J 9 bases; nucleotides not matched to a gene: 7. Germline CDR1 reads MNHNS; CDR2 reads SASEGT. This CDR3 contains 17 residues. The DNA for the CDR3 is TGTGCCAGCAGTGAAGCTCAGACTAGCGGGAGGGTCGCTGAGCAGTTCTTC. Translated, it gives CASSEAQTSGRVAEQFF.

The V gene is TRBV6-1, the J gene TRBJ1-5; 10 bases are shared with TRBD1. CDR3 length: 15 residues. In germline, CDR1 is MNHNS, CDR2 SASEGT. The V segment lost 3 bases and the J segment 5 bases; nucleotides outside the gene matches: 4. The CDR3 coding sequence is TGTGCCAGCAGTGAGGGGACAGGGGCTTATCAGCCCCAGCATTTT. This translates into CASSEGTGAYQPQHF.